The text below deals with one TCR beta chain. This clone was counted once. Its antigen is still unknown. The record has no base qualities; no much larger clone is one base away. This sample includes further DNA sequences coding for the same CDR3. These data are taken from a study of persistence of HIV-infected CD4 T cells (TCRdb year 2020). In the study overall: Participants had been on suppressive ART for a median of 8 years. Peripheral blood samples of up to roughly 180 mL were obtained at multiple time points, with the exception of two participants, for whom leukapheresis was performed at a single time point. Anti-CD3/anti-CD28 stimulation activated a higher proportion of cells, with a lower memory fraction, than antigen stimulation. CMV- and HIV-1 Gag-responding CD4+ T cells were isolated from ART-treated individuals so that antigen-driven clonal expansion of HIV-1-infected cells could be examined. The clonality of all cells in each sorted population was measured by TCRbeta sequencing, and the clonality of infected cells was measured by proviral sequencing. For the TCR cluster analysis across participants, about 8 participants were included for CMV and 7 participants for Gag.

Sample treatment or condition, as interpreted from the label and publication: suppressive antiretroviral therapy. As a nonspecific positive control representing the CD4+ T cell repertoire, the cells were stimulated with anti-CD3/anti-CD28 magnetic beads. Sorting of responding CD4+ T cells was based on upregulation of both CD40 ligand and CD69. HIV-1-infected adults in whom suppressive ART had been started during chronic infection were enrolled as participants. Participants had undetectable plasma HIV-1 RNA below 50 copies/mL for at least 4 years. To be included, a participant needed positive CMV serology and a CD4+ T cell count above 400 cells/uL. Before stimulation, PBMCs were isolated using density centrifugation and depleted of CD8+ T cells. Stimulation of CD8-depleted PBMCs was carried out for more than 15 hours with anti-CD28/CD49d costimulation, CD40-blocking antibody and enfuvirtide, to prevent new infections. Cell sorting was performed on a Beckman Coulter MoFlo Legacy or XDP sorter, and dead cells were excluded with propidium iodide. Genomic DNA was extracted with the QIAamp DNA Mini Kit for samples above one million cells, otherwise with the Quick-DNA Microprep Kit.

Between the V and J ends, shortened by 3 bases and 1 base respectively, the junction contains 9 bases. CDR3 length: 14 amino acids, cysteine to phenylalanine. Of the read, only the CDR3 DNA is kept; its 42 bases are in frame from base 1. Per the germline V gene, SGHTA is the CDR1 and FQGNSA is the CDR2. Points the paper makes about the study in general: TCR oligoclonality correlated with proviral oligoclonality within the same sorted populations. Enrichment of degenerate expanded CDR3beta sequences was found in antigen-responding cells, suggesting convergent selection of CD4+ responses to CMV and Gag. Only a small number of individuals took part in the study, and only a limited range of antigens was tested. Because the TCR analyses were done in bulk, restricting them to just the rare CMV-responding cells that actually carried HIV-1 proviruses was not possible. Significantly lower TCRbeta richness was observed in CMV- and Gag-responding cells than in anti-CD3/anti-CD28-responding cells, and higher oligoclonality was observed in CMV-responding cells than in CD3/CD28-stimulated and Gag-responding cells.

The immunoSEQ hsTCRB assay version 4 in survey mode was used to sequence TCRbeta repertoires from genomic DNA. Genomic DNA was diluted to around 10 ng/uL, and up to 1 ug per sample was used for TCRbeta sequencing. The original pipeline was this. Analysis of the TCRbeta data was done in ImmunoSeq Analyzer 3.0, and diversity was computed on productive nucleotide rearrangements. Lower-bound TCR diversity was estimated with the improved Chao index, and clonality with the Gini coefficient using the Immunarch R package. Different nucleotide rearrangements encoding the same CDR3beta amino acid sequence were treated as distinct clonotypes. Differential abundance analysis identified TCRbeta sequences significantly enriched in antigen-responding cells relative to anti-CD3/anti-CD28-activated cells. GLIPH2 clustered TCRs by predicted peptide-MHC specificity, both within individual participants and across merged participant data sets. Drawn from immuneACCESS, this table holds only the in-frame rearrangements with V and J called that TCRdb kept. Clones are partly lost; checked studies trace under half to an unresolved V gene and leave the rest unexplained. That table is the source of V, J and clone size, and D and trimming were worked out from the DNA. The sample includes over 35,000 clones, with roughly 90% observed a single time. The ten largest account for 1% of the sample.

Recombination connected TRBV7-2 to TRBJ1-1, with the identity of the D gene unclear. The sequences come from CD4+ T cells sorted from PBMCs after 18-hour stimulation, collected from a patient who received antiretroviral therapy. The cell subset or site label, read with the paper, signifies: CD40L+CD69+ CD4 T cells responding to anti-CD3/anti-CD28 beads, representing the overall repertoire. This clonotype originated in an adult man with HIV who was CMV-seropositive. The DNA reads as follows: TGTGCCAGCAGCTTGTTGCGGGGGAACACTGAAGCTTTCTTT. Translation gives CASSLLRGNTEAFF.